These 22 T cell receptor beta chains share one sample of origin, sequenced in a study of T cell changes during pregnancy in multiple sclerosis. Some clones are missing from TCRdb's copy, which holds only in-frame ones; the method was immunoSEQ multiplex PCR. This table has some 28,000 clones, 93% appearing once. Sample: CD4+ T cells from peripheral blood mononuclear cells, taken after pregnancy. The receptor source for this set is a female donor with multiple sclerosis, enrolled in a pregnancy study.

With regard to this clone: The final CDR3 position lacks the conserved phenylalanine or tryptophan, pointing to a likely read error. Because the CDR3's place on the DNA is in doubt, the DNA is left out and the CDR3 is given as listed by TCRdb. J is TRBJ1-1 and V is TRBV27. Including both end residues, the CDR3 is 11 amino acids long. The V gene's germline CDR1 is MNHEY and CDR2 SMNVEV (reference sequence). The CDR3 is CASSLPRVGAG.

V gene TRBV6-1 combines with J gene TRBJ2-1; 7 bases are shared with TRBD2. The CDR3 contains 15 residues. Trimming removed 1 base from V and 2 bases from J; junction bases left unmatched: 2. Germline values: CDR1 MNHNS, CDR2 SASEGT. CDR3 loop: CASSEGAGAYNEQFF. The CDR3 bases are TGTGCCAGCAGTGAAGGTGCGGGGGCCTACAATGAGCAGTTCTTC.

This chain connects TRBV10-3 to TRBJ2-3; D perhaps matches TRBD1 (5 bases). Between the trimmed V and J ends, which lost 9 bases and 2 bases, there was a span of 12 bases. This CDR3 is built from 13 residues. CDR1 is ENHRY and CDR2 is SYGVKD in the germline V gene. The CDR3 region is CAIKGQSTDTQYF. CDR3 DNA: TGTGCCATTAAAGGACAATCCACAGATACGCAGTATTTT.

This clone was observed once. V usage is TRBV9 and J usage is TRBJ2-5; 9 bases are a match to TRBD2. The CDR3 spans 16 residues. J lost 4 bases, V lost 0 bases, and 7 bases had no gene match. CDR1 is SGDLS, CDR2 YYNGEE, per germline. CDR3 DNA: TGTGCCAGCAGCGTAGGGCCAGCGGGGGGCGGAGAGACCCAGTACTTC. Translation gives CASSVGPAGGGETQYF.

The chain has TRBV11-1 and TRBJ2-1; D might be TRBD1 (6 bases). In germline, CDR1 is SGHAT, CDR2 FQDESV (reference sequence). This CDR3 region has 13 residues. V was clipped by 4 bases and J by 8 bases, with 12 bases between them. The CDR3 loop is CASSSYRVHEQFF. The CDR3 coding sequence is TGTGCCAGCAGCTCCTACAGGGTTCATGAGCAGTTCTTC.

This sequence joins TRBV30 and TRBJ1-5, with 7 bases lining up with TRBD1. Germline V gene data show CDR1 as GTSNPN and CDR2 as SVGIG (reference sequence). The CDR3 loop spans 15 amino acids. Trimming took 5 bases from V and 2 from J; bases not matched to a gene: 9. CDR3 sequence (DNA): TGTGCCTGGGGAAGGACCGGACAGGGCAATCAGCCCCAGCATTTT. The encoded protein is CAWGRTGQGNQPQHF.

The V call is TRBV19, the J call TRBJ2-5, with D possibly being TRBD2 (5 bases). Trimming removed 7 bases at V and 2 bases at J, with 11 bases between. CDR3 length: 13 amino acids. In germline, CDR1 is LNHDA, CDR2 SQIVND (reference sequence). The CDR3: CASTDSAQETQYF. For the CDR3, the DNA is TGTGCCAGTACGGACTCGGCACAAGAGACCCAGTACTTC.

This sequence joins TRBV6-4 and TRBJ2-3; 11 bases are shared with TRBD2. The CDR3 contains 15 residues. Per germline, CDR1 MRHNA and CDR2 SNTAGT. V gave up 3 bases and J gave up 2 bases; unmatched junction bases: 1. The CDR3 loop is CASSDSGGATDTQYF. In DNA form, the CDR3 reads TGTGCCAGCAGTGATAGCGGGGGGGCCACAGATACGCAGTATTTT.

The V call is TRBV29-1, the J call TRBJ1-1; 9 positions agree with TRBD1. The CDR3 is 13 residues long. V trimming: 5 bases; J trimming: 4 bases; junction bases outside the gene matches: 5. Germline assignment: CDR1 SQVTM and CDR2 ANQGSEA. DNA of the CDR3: TGCAGCGTTCCGGGACAGGGTGGCACTGAAGCTTTCTTT. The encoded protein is CSVPGQGGTEAFF. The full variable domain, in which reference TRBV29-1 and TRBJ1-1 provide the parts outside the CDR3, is SAVISQKPSRDICQRGTSLTIQCQVDSQVTMMFWYRQQPGQSLTLIATANQGSEATYESGFVIDKFPISRPNLTFSTLTVSNMSPEDSSIYLCSVPGQGGTEAFFGQGTRLTVV.

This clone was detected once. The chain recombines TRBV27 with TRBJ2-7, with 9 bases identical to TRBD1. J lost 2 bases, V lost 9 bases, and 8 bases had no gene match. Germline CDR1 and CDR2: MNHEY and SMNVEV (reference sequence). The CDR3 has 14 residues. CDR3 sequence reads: CASRTGGFPYEQYF. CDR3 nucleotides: TGTGCCAGTAGAACAGGGGGCTTCCCCTACGAGCAGTACTTC.

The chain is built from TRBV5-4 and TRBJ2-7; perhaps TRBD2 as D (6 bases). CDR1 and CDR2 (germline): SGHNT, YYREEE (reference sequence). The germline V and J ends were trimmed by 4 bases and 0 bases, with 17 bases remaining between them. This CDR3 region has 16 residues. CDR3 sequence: CASSLVGSGISYEQYF. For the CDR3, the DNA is TGTGCCAGCAGCCTGGTGGGTAGCGGCATCTCCTACGAGCAGTACTTC. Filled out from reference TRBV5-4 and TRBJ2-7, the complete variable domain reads ETGVTQSPTHLIKTRGQQVTLRCSSQSGHNTVSWYQQALGQGPQFIFQYYREEENGRGNFPPRFSGLQFPNYSSELNVNALELDDSALYLCASSLVGSGISYEQYFGPGTRLTVT.

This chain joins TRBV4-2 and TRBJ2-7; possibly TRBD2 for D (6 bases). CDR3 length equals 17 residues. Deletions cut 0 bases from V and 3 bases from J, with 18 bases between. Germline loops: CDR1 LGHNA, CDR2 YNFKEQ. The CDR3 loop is CASSQERLEDYYYEQYF. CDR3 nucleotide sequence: TGTGCCAGCAGCCAAGAAAGACTAGAGGACTACTACTACGAGCAGTACTTC.

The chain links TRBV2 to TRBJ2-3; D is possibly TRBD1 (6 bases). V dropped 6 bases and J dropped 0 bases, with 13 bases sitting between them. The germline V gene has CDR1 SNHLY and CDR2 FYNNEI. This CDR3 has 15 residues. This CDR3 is CASSLGQSSTDTQYF. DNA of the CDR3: TGTGCCAGCAGCCTAGGACAGTCTAGCACAGATACGCAGTATTTT.

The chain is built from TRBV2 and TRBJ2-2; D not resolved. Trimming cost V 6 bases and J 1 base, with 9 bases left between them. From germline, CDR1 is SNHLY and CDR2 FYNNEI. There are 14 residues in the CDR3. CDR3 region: CASRLRLNTGELFF. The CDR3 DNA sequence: TGTGCCAGCAGATTGCGCCTGAACACCGGGGAGCTGTTTTTT.

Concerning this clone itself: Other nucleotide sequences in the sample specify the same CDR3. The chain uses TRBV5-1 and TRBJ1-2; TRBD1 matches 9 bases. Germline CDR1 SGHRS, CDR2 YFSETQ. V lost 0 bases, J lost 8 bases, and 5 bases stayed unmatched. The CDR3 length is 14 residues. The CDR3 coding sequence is TGCGCCAGCAGCTTGGGACAGGGGGTTGAAGGCTACACCTTC. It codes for CASSLGQGVEGYTF. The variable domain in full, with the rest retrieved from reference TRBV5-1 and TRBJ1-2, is KAGVTQTPRYLIKTRGQQVTLSCSPISGHRSVSWYQQTPGQGLQFLFEYFSETQRNKGNFPGRFSGRQFSNSRSEMNVSTLELGDSALYLCASSLGQGVEGYTFGSGTRLTVV.

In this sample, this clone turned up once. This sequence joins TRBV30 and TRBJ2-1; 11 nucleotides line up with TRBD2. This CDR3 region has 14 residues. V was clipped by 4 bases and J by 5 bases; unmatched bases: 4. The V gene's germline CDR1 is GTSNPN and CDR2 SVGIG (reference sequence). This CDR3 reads CAWTVAGGDNEQFF. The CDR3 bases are TGTGCCTGGACCGTAGCGGGAGGGGACAATGAGCAGTTCTTC.

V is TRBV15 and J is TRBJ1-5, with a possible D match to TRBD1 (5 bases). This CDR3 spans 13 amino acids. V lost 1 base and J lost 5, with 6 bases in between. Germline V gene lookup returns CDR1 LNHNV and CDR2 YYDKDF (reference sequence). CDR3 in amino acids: CATSRGGDQPQHF. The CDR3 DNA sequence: TGTGCCACCAGCAGAGGGGGGGATCAGCCCCAGCATTTT.

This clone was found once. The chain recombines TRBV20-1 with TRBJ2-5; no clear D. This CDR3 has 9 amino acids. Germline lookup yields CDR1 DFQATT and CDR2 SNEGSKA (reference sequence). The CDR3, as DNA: TGCAGCGTGTCGGAGACCCAGTACTTC. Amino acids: CSVSETQYF.

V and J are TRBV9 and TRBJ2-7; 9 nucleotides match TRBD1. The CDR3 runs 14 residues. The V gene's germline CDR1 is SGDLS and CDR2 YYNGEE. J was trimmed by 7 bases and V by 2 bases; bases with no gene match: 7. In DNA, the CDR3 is TGTGCCAGCAGCGTCCGGGACAGGGCGTTGGAGCAGTACTTC. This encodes CASSVRDRALEQYF.

CDR3 DNA: TGCAGCGTGGGACGGGAGGCCTACGAGCAGTACTTC. Translation gives CSVGREAYEQYF. The chain links TRBV29-1 to TRBJ2-7; 7 bases agree with TRBD2. CDR1 SQVTM and CDR2 ANQGSEA come from the germline V gene. The CDR3 is 12 residues long. After removal of 6 bases from V and 2 bases from J, the junction contained 4 bases not matched to a gene.

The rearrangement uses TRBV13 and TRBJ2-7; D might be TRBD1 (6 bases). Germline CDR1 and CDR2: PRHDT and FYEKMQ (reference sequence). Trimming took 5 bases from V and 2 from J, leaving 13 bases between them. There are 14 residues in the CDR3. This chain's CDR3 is CASSRQASPYEQYF. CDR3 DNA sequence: TGTGCCAGCAGCCGACAGGCCTCCCCCTACGAGCAGTACTTC. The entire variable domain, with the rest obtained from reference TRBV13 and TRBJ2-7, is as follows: AAGVIQSPRHLIKEKRETATLKCYPIPRHDTVYWYQQGPGQDPQFLISFYEKMQSDKGSIPDRFSAQQFSDYHSELNMSSLELGDSALYFCASSRQASPYEQYFGPGTRLTVT.

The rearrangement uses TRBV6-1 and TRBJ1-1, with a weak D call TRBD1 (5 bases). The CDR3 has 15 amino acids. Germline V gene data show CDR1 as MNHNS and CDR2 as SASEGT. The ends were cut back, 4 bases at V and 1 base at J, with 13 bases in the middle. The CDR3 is CASSGGGGRNTEAFF. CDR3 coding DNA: TGTGCCAGCAGTGGTGGCGGGGGGAGGAACACTGAAGCTTTCTTT.